In this sample, the clone carrying this T cell receptor beta chain turned up many times. Before being chosen for sequencing, patients had shown CD8+CD57+ cell expansion by flow cytometry. Everyone among the patients had severe acquired aplastic anemia. Patients had not yet gotten any therapy when their blood was taken for sampling. The CDR3 spans 13 residues. V was clipped by 6 bases and J by 2 bases, with 8 bases between them. Germline CDR1 is DFQATT and CDR2 is SNEGSKA (reference sequence). The study profiled TCR beta VDJ and CDR3 using genomic DNA as template. In TCRdb, the reads were re-called with MiXCR into one record per CDR3 protein. The sample includes about 200,000 distinct CDR3 sequences, under 55% of them seen just once. The source of the sample is a study of CD8+CD57+ T cells in acquired aplastic anemia.

This receptor was identified in a human donor with aplastic anemia. The chain recombines TRBV20-1 with TRBJ2-6; D gene unclear. Sequencing was performed on sorted CD4+, CD8+, or CD8+CD57+ T cells (not recorded which) from PBMCs. CDR3 sequence reads: CSATSAGANVLTF. The CDR3 DNA reads TGCAGTGCCACCTCGGCTGGGGCCAACGTCCTGACTTTC.